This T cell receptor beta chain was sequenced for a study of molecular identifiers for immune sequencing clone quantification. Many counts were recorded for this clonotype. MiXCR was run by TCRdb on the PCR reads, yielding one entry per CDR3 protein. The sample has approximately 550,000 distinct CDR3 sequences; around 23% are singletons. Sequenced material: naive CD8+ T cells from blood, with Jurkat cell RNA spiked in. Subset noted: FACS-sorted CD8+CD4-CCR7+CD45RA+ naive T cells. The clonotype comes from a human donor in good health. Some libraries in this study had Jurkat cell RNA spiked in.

The CDR3 loop reads CASSVTPDSNQPQHF. CDR3 sequence (DNA): TGTGCCAGCAGCGTAACTCCAGATAGCAATCAGCCCCAGCATTTT. The chain joins TRBV9 to TRBJ1-5; D gene ambiguous. V lost 1 base and J lost 0, with 8 bases in between. Per the germline V gene, CDR1 is SGDLS and CDR2 is YYNGEE. The CDR3 has 15 amino acids.